This T cell receptor beta chain originates from a study of T cell repertoires in ileal Crohn's disease. Overall study findings and caveats: High-frequency clones were more common in sorted CD8 than CD4 cells.

The method was immunoSEQ multiplex PCR; TCRdb's version includes in-frame clones alone and lacks a portion of them. Here the sample spans about 2,400 clones, more than 75% being singletons. Germline values: CDR1 SGHDN, CDR2 FVKESK. V dropped 6 bases and J dropped 0 bases, with 12 bases sitting between them. The CDR3 contains 14 residues. As to this clone: Its target is unknown.

V usage is TRBV14 and J usage is TRBJ2-7; D might be TRBD2 (6 bases). The source of this sequence is an adult with Crohn's disease. The sequencing input was ileal tissue. CDR3 loop: CASSPGTDSYEQYF. The DNA for the CDR3 is TGTGCCAGCAGTCCCGGGACTGACTCCTACGAGCAGTACTTC.